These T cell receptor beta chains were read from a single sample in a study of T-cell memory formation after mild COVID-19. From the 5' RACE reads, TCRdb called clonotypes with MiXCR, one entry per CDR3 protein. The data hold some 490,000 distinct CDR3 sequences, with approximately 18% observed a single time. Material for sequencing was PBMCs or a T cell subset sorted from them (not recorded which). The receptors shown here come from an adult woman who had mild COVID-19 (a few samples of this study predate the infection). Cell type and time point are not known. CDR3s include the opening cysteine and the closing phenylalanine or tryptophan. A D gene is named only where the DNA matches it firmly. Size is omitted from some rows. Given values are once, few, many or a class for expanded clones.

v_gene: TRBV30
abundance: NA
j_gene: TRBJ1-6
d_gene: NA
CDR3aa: CAWRGEGSYNSPLHF
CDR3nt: TGTGCCTGGAGGGGGGAAGGTTCCTATAATTCACCCCTCCACTTT

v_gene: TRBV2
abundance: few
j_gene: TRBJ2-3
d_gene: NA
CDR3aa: CASSPGQRDDTQYF
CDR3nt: TGTGCCAGCAGTCCGGGACAGCGGGATGATACGCAGTATTTT

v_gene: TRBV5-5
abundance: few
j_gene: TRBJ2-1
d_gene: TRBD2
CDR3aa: CASSYRTSGSRGGSYNEQFF
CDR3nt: TGTGCCAGCAGCTACCGGACTAGCGGGAGCCGGGGAGGCTCCTACAATGAGCAGTTCTTC

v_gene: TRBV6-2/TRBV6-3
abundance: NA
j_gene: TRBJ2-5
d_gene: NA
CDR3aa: CASRYRDTLQETQYF
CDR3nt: TGTGCCAGCAGATACCGGGACACCCTCCAAGAGACCCAGTACTTC

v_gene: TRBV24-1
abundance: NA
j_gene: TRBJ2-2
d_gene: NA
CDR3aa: CATSDLGAGELFF
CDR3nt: TGTGCCACCAGTGATTTGGGCGCCGGGGAGCTGTTTTTT

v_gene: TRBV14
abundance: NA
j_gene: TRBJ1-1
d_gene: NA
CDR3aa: CASSQNWGAATEAFF
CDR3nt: TGTGCCAGCAGCCAAAATTGGGGGGCGGCCACTGAAGCTTTCTTT

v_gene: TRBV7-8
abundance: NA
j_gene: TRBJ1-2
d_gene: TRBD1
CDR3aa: CASSLARDRGPYNRTF
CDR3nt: TGTGCCAGCAGCTTAGCGCGGGACAGGGGGCCCTACAATCGCACCTTC

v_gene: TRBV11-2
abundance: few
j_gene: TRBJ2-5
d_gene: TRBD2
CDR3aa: CASSPLDGRGETQYF
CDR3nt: TGTGCCAGCAGCCCCCTGGACGGGAGGGGAGAGACCCAGTACTTC

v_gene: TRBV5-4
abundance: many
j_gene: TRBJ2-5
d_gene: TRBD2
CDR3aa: CASSLRSQGGQTQYF
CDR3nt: TGTGCCAGCAGCTTGCGAAGTCAGGGAGGGCAGACCCAGTACTTC

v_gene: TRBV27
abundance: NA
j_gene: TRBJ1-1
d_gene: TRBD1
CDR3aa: CASSPDRGGAEAFF
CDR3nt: TGTGCCAGCAGTCCGGACAGGGGGGGCGCTGAAGCTTTCTTT

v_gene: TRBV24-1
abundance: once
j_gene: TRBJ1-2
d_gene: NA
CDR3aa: CATSEDDFYGYTF
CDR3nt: TGTGCCACCAGTGAGGATGACTTCTATGGCTACACCTTC

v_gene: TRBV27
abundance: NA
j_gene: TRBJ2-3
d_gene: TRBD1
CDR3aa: CASSPSWTGSGTDTQYF
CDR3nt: TGTGCCAGCAGCCCTTCCTGGACAGGGTCGGGGACAGATACGCAGTATTTT

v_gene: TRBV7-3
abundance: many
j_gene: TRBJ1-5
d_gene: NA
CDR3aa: CASSPPRQACNQPQHF
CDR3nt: TGTGCCAGCAGCCCCCCCCGACAGGCGTGCAATCAGCCCCAGCATTTT

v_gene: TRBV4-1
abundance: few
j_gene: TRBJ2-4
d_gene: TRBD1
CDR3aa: CASSLQGDLAKNIQYF
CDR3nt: TGCGCCAGCAGCCTACAGGGGGACCTAGCCAAAAACATTCAGTACTTC

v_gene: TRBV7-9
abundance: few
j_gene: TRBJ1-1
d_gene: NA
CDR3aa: CASSRQTEAFF
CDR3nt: TGTGCCAGCAGCCGCCAGACTGAAGCTTTCTTT

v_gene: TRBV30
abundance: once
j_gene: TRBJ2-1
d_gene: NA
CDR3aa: CAWSGGGGHEQFF
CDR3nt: TGTGCCTGGAGCGGCGGAGGGGGCCATGAGCAGTTCTTC

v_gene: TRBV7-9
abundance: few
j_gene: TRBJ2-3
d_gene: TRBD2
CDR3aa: CAIWTRGDTQYF
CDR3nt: TGTGCCATTTGGACTAGAGGTGATACGCAGTATTTT

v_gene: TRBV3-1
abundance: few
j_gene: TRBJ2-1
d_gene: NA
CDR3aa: CASSKTAEQFF
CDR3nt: TGTGCCAGCAGCAAGACAGCTGAGCAGTTCTTC

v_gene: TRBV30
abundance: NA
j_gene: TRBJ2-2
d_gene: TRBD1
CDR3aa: CAWRRQGTNTGELFF
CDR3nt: TGTGCCTGGAGACGACAGGGGACGAACACCGGGGAGCTGTTTTTT

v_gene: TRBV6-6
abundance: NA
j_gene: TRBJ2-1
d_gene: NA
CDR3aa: CASSSRLPTSYNEQFF
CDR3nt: TGTGCCAGCAGTTCAAGGCTACCGACATCCTACAATGAGCAGTTCTTC

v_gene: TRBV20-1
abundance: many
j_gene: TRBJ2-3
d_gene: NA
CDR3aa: CSASTSSSSDTQYF
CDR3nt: TGCAGTGCCTCGACTTCGTCGTCCTCAGATACGCAGTATTTT

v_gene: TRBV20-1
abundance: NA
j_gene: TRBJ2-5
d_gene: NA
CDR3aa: CSANNFRYQETQYF
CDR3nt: TGCAGTGCCAACAATTTCCGGTACCAAGAGACCCAGTACTTC

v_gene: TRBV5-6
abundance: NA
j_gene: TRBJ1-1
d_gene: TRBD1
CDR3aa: CASSYTGARTEAFF
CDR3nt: TGTGCCAGCAGTTACACAGGGGCCCGGACTGAAGCTTTCTTT

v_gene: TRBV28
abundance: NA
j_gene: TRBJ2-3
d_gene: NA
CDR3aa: CASSAWGSQYF
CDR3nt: TGTGCCAGCAGTGCATGGGGTTCGCAGTATTTT

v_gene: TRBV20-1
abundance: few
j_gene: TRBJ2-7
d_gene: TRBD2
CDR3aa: CSARKLAGARIPYEQYF
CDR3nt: TGCAGTGCTCGGAAACTAGCGGGCGCACGTATACCCTACGAGCAGTACTTC

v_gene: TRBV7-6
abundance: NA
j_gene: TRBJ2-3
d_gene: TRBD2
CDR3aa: CASSPLAGTNADTQYF
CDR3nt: TGTGCCAGCAGCCCTCTAGCGGGTACCAATGCAGATACGCAGTATTTT

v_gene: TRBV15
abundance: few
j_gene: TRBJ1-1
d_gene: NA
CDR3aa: CATSRASNTEAFF
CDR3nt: TGTGCCACCAGCAGAGCATCGAACACTGAAGCTTTCTTT

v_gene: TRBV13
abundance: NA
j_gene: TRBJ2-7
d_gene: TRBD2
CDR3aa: CASSFTSAEQYF
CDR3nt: TGTGCCAGCAGCTTTACTAGCGCCGAGCAGTACTTC

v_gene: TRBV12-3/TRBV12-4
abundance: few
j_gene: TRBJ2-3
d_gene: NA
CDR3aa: CASVMGRNTQYF
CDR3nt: TGTGCCAGCGTAATGGGTAGAAATACGCAGTATTTT

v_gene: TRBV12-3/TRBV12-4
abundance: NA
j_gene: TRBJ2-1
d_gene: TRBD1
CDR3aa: CASSLAWTGGYEQFF
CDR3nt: TGTGCCAGCAGTTTAGCCTGGACAGGGGGCTATGAGCAGTTCTTC

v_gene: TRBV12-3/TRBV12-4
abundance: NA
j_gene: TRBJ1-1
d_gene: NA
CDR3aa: CASSLEGALIFF
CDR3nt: TGTGCCAGCAGTTTAGAAGGCGCCCTGATCTTCTTT

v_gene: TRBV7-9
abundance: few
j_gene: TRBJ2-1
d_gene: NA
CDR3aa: CASSDWRDEQFF
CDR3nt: TGTGCCAGCAGCGATTGGAGGGATGAGCAGTTCTTC

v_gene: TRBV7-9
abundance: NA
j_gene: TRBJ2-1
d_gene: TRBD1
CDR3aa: CASSSNYGTGDPYNEQFF
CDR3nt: TGTGCCAGCAGCTCAAACTACGGGACAGGGGACCCCTACAATGAGCAGTTCTTC

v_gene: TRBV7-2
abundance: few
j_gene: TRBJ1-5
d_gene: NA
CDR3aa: CASSTSHIKPQHF
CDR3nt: TGTGCCAGCAGCACGTCCCACATTAAGCCCCAGCATTTT

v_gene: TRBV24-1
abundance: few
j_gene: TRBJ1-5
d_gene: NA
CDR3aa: CATSEKGRNQPQHF
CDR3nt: TGTGCCACCAGTGAAAAGGGGCGCAATCAGCCCCAGCATTTT

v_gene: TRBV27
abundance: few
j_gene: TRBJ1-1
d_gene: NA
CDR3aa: CASSLFSGVRNTEAFF
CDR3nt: TGTGCCAGCAGCCTATTTTCAGGGGTTCGGAACACTGAAGCTTTCTTT

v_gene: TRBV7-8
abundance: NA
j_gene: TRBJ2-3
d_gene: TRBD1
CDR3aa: CASTRQGTTDTQYF
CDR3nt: TGTGCCAGCACCCGACAGGGGACCACAGATACGCAGTATTTT

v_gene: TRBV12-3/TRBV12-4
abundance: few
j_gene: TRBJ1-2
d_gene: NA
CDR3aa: CASTTGHSYGYTF
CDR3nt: TGTGCCAGTACCACAGGTCACTCCTATGGCTACACCTTC

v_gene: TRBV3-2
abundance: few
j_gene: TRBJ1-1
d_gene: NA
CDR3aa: CASSRFGQNTEAFF
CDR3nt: TGTGCCAGCAGCCGATTCGGACAGAACACTGAAGCTTTCTTT

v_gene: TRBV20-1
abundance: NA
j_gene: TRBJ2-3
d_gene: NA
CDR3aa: CSAPRRGHTDTQYF
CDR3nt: TGCAGTGCCCCTAGGAGGGGGCACACAGATACGCAGTATTTT

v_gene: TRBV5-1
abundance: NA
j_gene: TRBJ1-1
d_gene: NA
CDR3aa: CASGTWGPDLNTEAFF
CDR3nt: TGCGCCAGCGGCACCTGGGGCCCGGATTTGAACACTGAAGCTTTCTTT

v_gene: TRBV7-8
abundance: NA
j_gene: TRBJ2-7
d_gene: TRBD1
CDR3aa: CASTPLRDRAHEQYF
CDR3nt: TGTGCCAGCACCCCCCTAAGGGACAGGGCCCACGAGCAGTACTTC

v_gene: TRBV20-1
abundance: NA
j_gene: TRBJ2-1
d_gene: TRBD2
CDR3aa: CSARDRPGGQTYNEQFF
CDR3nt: TGCAGTGCTAGAGATCGGCCGGGAGGGCAAACCTACAATGAGCAGTTCTTC

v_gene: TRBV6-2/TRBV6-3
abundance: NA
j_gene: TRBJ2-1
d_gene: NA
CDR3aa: CASSPDYSDEQFF
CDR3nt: TGTGCCAGCAGCCCGGACTATTCCGATGAGCAGTTCTTC

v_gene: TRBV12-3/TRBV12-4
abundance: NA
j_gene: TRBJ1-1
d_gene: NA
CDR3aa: CSSSLQGVLNTEAFF
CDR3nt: TGTTCCAGCAGTTTACAGGGAGTGTTGAACACTGAAGCTTTCTTT

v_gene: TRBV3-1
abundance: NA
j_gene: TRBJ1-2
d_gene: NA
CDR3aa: CASSQYYGYTF
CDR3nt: TGTGCCAGCAGCCAGTACTATGGCTACACCTTC

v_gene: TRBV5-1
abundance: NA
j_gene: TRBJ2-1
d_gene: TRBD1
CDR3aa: CASSPDRGKFF
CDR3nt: TGCGCCAGCAGTCCGGACAGGGGCAAGTTCTTC

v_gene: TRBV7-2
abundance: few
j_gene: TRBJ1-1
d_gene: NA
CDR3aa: CASSLAGGRMNTEAFF
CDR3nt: TGTGCCAGCAGCTTGGCCGGCGGGCGGATGAACACTGAAGCTTTCTTT

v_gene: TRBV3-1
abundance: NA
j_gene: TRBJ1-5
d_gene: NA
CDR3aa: CASSPTRGNQPQHF
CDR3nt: TGTGCCAGCAGCCCCACGAGGGGTAATCAGCCCCAGCATTTT

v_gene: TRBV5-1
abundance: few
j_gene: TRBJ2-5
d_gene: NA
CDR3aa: CASSLADETQYF
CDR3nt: TGCGCCAGCAGCTTGGCCGATGAGACCCAGTACTTC

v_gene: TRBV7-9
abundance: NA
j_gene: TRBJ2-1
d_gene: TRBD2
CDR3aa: CASSPLAGVNNEQFF
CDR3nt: TGTGCCAGCAGCCCACTAGCGGGGGTAAACAATGAGCAGTTCTTC

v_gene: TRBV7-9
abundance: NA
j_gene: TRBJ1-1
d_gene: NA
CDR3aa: CASTIRKPQRGGVPTEAFF
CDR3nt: TGTGCCAGCACCATTAGAAAGCCCCAAAGAGGCGGGGTGCCCACTGAAGCTTTCTTT

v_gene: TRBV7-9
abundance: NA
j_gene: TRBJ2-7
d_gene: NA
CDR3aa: CASSLVGAGYEQYF
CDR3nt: TGTGCCAGCAGCTTAGTGGGAGCGGGTTACGAGCAGTACTTC

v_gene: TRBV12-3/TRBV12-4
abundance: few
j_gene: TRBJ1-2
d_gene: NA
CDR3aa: CASGRDGDYGYTF
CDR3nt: TGTGCCAGCGGCCGGGACGGGGACTATGGCTACACCTTC

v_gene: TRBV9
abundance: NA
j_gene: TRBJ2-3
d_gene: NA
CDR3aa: CASSVEDADTQYF
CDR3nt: TGTGCCAGCAGCGTAGAGGACGCAGATACGCAGTATTTT

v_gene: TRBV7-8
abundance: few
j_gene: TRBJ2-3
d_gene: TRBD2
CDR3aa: CASSLVRLAASTDTQYF
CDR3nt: TGTGCCAGCAGCTTAGTCCGACTAGCGGCTAGCACAGATACGCAGTATTTT

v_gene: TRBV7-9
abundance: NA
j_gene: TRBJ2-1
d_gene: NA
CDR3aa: CASSLEGYYNEQFF
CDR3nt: TGTGCCAGCAGCTTAGAGGGCTACTACAATGAGCAGTTCTTC

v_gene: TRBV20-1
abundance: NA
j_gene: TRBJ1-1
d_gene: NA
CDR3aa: CSAPPWGHSSEAFF
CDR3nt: TGCAGTGCCCCCCCCTGGGGACATTCATCCGAAGCTTTCTTT

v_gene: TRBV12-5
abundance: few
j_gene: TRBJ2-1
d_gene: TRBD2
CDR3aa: CASGLLIHKTGTSGGPSSYNEQFF
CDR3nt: TGTGCTAGTGGTTTGCTCATACATAAGACCGGGACTAGCGGGGGTCCTAGCTCCTACAATGAGCAGTTCTTC

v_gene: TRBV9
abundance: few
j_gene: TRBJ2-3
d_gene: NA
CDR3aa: CASSVGGVGTDTQYF
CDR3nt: TGTGCCAGCAGCGTAGGCGGGGTCGGCACAGATACGCAGTATTTT